This T cell receptor beta chain was retrieved from a study of response to subunit inactivated influenza vaccine. Study results and caveats: The authors suggested that every seasonal influenza vaccination recruits few new T cells.

J gave up 2 bases and V 6 bases, and 6 bases lay outside the gene matches. Germline values: CDR1 DFQATT, CDR2 SNEGSKA (reference sequence). This CDR3 is built from 15 residues. This clonotype was counted a few times. The antigen is unknown. TCRdb ran MiXCR on the RT-PCR reads and lists one entry per CDR3 protein. The repertoire consists of fewer than 750,000 distinct CDR3 sequences, with about 14% occurring once and the leading ten covering 11%. The TCR comes from a man aged 50 or older who received an inactivated influenza vaccine. Sequencing was performed on PBMCs from blood, taken roughly 13 days after vaccination. V usage is TRBV20-1 and J usage is TRBJ2-5, with 13 bases that match TRBD2. CDR3 nucleotide sequence: TGCAGTGCATCAGGGACTAGCGGGAAACAAGAGACCCAGTACTTC. Its protein is CSASGTSGKQETQYF.